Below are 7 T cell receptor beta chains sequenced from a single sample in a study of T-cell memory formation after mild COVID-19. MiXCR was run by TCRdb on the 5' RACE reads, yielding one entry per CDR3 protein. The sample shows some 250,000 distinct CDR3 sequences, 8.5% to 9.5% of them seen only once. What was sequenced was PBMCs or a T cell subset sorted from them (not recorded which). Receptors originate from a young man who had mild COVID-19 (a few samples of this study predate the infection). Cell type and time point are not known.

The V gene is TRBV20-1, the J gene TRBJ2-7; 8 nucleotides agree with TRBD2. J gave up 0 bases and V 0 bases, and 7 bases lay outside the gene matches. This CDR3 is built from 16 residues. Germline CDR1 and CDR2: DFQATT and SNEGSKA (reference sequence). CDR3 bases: TGCAGTGCTAGAGACCCCGGGACTAGGAGCTCCTACGAGCAGTACTTC. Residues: CSARDPGTRSSYEQYF.

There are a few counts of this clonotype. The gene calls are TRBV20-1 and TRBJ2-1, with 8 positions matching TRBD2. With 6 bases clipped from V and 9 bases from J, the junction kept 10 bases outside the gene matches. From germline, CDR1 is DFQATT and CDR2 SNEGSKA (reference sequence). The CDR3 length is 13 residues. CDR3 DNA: TGCAGTGCACCTCGGGGGCTAGCGGGTGAGCAGTTCTTC. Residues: CSAPRGLAGEQFF.

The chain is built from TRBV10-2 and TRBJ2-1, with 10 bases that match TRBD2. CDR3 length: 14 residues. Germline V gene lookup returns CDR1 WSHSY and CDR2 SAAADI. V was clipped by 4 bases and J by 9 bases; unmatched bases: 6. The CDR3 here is CASSVSGGAIEQFF. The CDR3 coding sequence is TGCGCCAGCAGTGTAAGCGGGGGGGCTATTGAGCAGTTCTTC.

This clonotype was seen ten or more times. CDR3 protein: CASSLYGLEAFF. CDR3 nucleotides: TGTGCCAGCAGCTTATACGGGCTGGAAGCTTTCTTT. The chain has TRBV7-2 and TRBJ1-1; D remains unclear. The germline V and J ends were trimmed by 2 bases and 8 bases, with 9 bases remaining between them. The CDR3 is made up of 12 amino acids. Germline V gives CDR1 SGHTA, CDR2 FQGNSA. Full variable domain (rest looked up from reference TRBV7-2 and TRBJ1-1): GAGVSQSPSNKVTEKGKDVELRCDPISGHTALYWYRQSLGQGLEFLIYFQGNSAPDKSGLPSDRFSAERTGGSVSTLTIQRTQQEDSAVYLCASSLYGLEAFFGQGTRLTVV.

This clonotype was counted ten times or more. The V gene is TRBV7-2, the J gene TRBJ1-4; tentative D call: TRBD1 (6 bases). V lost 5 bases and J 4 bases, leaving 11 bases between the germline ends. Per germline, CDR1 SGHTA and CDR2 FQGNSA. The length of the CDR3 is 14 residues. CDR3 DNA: TGTGCCAGCAGCCTACAGGGTTTTAATGAAAAACTGTTTTTT. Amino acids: CASSLQGFNEKLFF.

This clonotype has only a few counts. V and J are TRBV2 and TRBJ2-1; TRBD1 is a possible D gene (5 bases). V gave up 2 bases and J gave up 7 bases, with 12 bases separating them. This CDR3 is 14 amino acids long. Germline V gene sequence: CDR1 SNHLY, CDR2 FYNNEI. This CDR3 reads CASSEQARANEQFF. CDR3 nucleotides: TGTGCCAGCAGTGAACAGGCCAGGGCAAATGAGCAGTTCTTC.

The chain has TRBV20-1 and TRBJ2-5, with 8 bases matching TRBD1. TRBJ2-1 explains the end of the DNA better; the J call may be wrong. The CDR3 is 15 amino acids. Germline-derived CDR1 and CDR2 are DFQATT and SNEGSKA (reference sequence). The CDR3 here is CSPLVPTGVANEQFF. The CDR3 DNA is TGCAGTCCTCTTGTCCCGACAGGGGTAGCCAATGAGCAGTTCTTC.